A single sample gave rise to the 28 T cell receptor beta chains below, sequenced in a study of blood T cell repertoires in COVID-19. The repertoire was sequenced with immunoSEQ multiplex PCR; TCRdb's copy has only in-frame clones and lacks some. The table has 120,000 to 150,000 clones, roughly 90% seen once. Material: peripheral blood. Receptor source: a human donor in a cohort sampled during active COVID-19.

This chain joins TRBV5-1 and TRBJ2-2; 10 nucleotides line up with TRBD2. V shed 1 base and J 3 bases; nucleotides not matched to a gene: 6. Germline CDR1 reads SGHRS; CDR2 reads YFSETQ. The CDR3 sequence is 17 residues long. The CDR3 nucleotides read TGCGCCAGCAGCTTGCTGTCCCTAGCGGGGGACACCGGGGAGCTGTTTTTT. Its protein product is CASSLLSLAGDTGELFF.

V and J are TRBV10-3 and TRBJ2-2, with 11 nucleotides matching TRBD1. This CDR3 spans 15 amino acids. Trimming took 5 bases from V and 6 from J; bases not matched to a gene: 5. Germline V gene sequence: CDR1 ENHRY, CDR2 SYGVKD. CDR3 coding DNA: TGTGCCATCAGTATGGGACAGGGGGGGGCCGGGGAGCTGTTTTTT. Translation: CAISMGQGGAGELFF.

The chain is built from TRBV7-8 and TRBJ2-5; D gene unclear. The CDR3 spans 10 residues. V was trimmed by 5 bases and J by 6 bases, leaving 4 bases between them. Germline values: CDR1 SGHVS, CDR2 FQNEAQ. CDR3 sequence (DNA): TGTGCCAGCAGCGACAAGACCCAGTACTTC. Its translation is CASSDKTQYF.

In its sample, this clone was seen a few times. The J gene is TRBJ1-5, the V gene TRBV19; weak D call: TRBD1 (6 bases). CDR3 length: 16 amino acids. Germline CDR1 reads LNHDA; CDR2 reads SQIVND (reference sequence). The ends were cut back, 5 bases at V and 3 bases at J, with 17 bases in the middle. CDR3 sequence (DNA): TGTGCCAGTAGTTCCTCCGGACAGCTCCTCAATCAGCCCCAGCATTTT. Its translation is CASSSSGQLLNQPQHF.

This chain connects TRBV5-1 to TRBJ1-1; D ambiguous. From germline, CDR1 is SGHRS and CDR2 YFSETQ. Trimming shortened V by 0 bases and J by 1 base, and 4 bases separated the two germline ends. The CDR3 sequence is 13 residues long. Here the CDR3 reads CASSLVRNTEAFF. CDR3 nucleotide sequence: TGCGCCAGCAGCTTGGTCCGGAACACTGAAGCTTTCTTT.

The rearrangement links TRBV11-2 to TRBJ2-3, with 8 bases aligning to TRBD2. CDR1 is SGHAT, CDR2 FQNNGV, per germline. The J segment lost 0 bases and the V segment lost 5 bases, leaving 7 bases of the junction unmatched. The CDR3 extends over 16 amino acids. The CDR3, as DNA: TGTGCCAGCAGCGTCCGGGGGGGCCGAAGCACAGATACGCAGTATTTT. Translating gives CASSVRGGRSTDTQYF.

Points on this clone: A junction boundary mismatches the germline segment, possibly from a read error. The rearrangement uses TRBV9 and TRBJ2-3; 13 bases are shared with TRBD2. This CDR3 is built from 16 residues. The V gene's germline CDR1 is SGDLS and CDR2 YYNGEE. In nucleotides, the CDR3 is TGTGCCAGCAGCGTATCAGGGACTAGCGGGACAGATGCGCAGTATTTT. Amino acid sequence: CASSVSGTSGTDAQYF.

In this sample, this clone turned up a few times. The chain carries TRBV6-4 and TRBJ1-2; D is possibly TRBD1 (5 bases). The CDR3 is 13 residues long. Looked up from germline, CDR1 is MRHNA and CDR2 is SNTAGT. Trimming shortened V by 6 bases and J by 2 bases, and 10 bases separated the two germline ends. The CDR3 here is CASSPGLNYGYTF. CDR3 sequence (DNA): TGTGCCAGCAGCCCAGGGTTGAACTATGGCTACACCTTC.

This clone was detected once. This chain joins TRBV3-1 (or the pseudogene TRBV3-2) and TRBJ2-3; D gene ambiguous. The CDR3 runs 15 residues. Germline assignment: CDR1 LGHDT and CDR2 YNNKEL (reference sequence). The germline V and J ends were trimmed by 0 bases and 0 bases, with 7 bases remaining between them. The CDR3 reads CASSQDSLSTDTQYF. The CDR3 DNA is TGTGCCAGCAGCCAAGATTCTCTTAGCACAGATACGCAGTATTTT.

The J gene is TRBJ1-4, the V gene TRBV6-5; 8 bases match TRBD1. After removal of 6 bases from V and 4 bases from J, the junction contained 7 bases not matched to a gene. CDR3 size: 15 residues. Germline V CDR1 and CDR2: MNHEY, SVGAGI. The CDR3 region is CASRGAGQVNEKLFF. The CDR3 DNA sequence: TGTGCCAGCAGAGGGGCGGGACAGGTTAATGAAAAACTGTTTTTT.

This clone was recorded many times. The rearrangement links TRBV7-9 to TRBJ2-7, with 10 bases matching TRBD1. Germline lookup yields CDR1 SEHNR and CDR2 FQNEAQ (reference sequence). The CDR3 length is 17 residues. V trimming: 4 bases; J trimming: 2 bases; junction bases outside the gene matches: 11. CDR3 bases: TGTGCCAGCAGCTCGATACCGGGACAGGGGATTCCCTACGAGCAGTACTTC. Translating gives CASSSIPGQGIPYEQYF.

This clone has just one count. V is TRBV18 and J is TRBJ1-1, with D uncertain. The germline CDR1 and CDR2 sequences are KGHSH and LQKENI. The V end was cut by 6 bases, the J end by 1 base, with 9 bases between. This CDR3 region has 13 residues. The CDR3 spells CASSFDKNTEAFF. CDR3 coding DNA: TGTGCCAGCTCTTTTGACAAGAACACTGAAGCTTTCTTT.

The V and J genes are TRBV2 and TRBJ1-5; D call uncertain. With 8 bases removed from V and 1 base from J, the gap between germline ends came to 15 bases. In germline, CDR1 is SNHLY, CDR2 FYNNEI. The CDR3 spans 15 residues. The chain's CDR3 is CASQRVGGSNQPQHF. In DNA, the CDR3 is TGTGCCAGCCAGCGGGTGGGCGGGAGCAATCAGCCCCAGCATTTT.

This chain connects TRBV6-1 to TRBJ2-1, with D tentatively TRBD1 (5 bases). The germline V and J ends were trimmed by 1 base and 3 bases, with 7 bases remaining between them. Germline CDR1 MNHNS, CDR2 SASEGT. The CDR3 is 14 residues long. The CDR3 DNA is TGTGCCAGCAGTGAAGAGGGGTTCTACAATGAGCAGTTCTTC. Translated: CASSEEGFYNEQFF.

V usage is TRBV30 and J usage is TRBJ2-2; 7 bases line up with TRBD2. V lost 5 bases, J lost 4 bases, and 7 bases stayed unmatched. The germline V gene encodes CDR1 GTSNPN and CDR2 SVGIG (reference sequence). The CDR3 is made up of 14 amino acids. The CDR3 is CAWRLAEGTGELFF. CDR3 DNA sequence: TGTGCCTGGCGGCTAGCGGAAGGCACCGGGGAGCTGTTTTTT.

The genes are TRBV5-1 and TRBJ2-5; 11 bases map to TRBD2. CDR3 size: 15 residues. Germline-derived CDR1 and CDR2 are SGHRS and YFSETQ. The J segment lost 2 bases and the V segment lost 2 bases, leaving 2 bases of the junction unmatched. CDR3 amino acids: CASSFGTSGQETQYF. In DNA form, the CDR3 reads TGCGCCAGCAGCTTCGGGACTAGCGGACAAGAGACCCAGTACTTC. The full variable domain, with the rest looked up from reference TRBV5-1 and TRBJ2-5, is KAGVTQTPRYLIKTRGQQVTLSCSPISGHRSVSWYQQTPGQGLQFLFEYFSETQRNKGNFPGRFSGRQFSNSRSEMNVSTLELGDSALYLCASSFGTSGQETQYFGPGTRLLVL.

The chain employs TRBV7-2 and TRBJ1-1; D is possibly TRBD1 (6 bases). CDR1 and CDR2 from the germline V gene are SGHTA and FQGNSA. This CDR3 contains 15 residues. V was pared by 0 bases and J by 4 bases, with 12 bases between. The CDR3 DNA reads TGTGCCAGCAGCTTAGCGGCGGGGGCCGGCACTGAAGCTTTCTTT. As protein: CASSLAAGAGTEAFF.

The chain's CDR3 is CASSLVTSTDTQYF. The CDR3 DNA is TGTGCCAGCAGCTTAGTTACTAGCACAGATACGCAGTATTTT. The gene calls are TRBV13 and TRBJ2-3; D is unclear. With 1 base removed from V and 0 bases from J, the gap between germline ends came to 5 bases. The CDR3 has 14 amino acids. In germline, CDR1 is PRHDT, CDR2 FYEKMQ (reference sequence).

The V call is TRBV6-2 or TRBV6-3, the J call TRBJ2-6; 11 positions agree with TRBD2. Trimming at V came to 6 bases and at J to 14 bases, leaving 6 bases not matched to a gene. The CDR3 has 13 amino acids. Germline CDR1 and CDR2: MNHEY and SVGEGT. The CDR3 protein is CASSFTSGRILTF. The CDR3 nucleotides are TGTGCCAGCAGCTTTACTAGCGGGAGAATCCTGACTTTC.

This sequence joins TRBV28 and TRBJ2-1, with 13 nucleotides matching TRBD2. The CDR3 extends over 15 amino acids. Germline lookup yields CDR1 MDHEN and CDR2 SYDVKM. V shed 7 bases and J 5 bases; nucleotides not matched to a gene: 5. The CDR3 region has the DNA TGTGCCAGCATCTTGGGACTAGCGGGGAACAATGAGCAGTTCTTC. Translated, it gives CASILGLAGNNEQFF.

This clone showed up just once. The chain combines TRBV27 with TRBJ2-7, with 11 bases aligning to TRBD1. V gave up 2 bases and J gave up 3 bases; unmatched junction bases: 3. The germline CDR1 and CDR2 sequences are MNHEY and SMNVEV (reference sequence). The CDR3 is 15 residues long. The chain's CDR3 is CASSLRGTGGYEQYF. The CDR3 nucleotides are TGTGCCAGCAGTTTACGGGGGACAGGGGGCTACGAGCAGTACTTC.

The chain links TRBV4-3 to TRBJ2-3; D not certain. CDR3 length equals 13 residues. The germline V gene has CDR1 LGHNA and CDR2 YSLEER. The V and J ends lost 1 base and 6 bases respectively, with 8 bases between them. CDR3 coding DNA: TGCGCCAGCAGCCAAGGAGATCTTGATACGCAGTATTTT. Residues: CASSQGDLDTQYF.

The chain is built from TRBV7-8 and TRBJ1-2; TRBD1 aligns across 10 bases. V trimming: 3 bases; J trimming: 5 bases; junction bases outside the gene matches: 6. The CDR3 runs 15 residues. Germline CDR1 reads SGHVS; CDR2 reads FQNEAQ. The CDR3 reads CASSFSDRGGYGYTF. In DNA form, the CDR3 reads TGTGCCAGCAGCTTTTCGGACAGGGGGGGATATGGCTACACCTTC. The whole variable domain, remainder taken from reference TRBV7-8 and TRBJ1-2, is GAGVSQSPRYKVAKRGQDVALRCDPISGHVSLFWYQQALGQGPEFLTYFQNEAQLDKSGLPSDRFFAERPEGSVSTLKIQRTQQEDSAVYLCASSFSDRGGYGYTFGSGTRLTVV.

The chain combines TRBV6-6 with TRBJ2-1; 9 bases line up with TRBD2. This CDR3 contains 14 residues. Unmatched junction bases numbered 12, after V lost 10 bases and J lost 8 bases. In germline, CDR1 is MNHNY, CDR2 SVGAGI (reference sequence). The CDR3 bases are TGTGCCACAACGGAGCTAGCGGGATTGGATGAGCAGTTCTTC. Translating gives CATTELAGLDEQFF.

The rearrangement joins TRBV7-2 to TRBJ2-1, with 13 bases fitting TRBD2. Germline values: CDR1 SGHTA, CDR2 FQGNSA. The CDR3 runs to 16 residues. The ends lost 7 bases at V and 1 base at J; junction bases unmatched: 4. CDR3 coding DNA: TGTGCCAGCACCGGGACTAGCGGGAAGTCCTACAATGAGCAGTTCTTC. Translating gives CASTGTSGKSYNEQFF.

The rearrangement links TRBV30 to TRBJ2-5; D is unclear. The V end was cut by 1 base, the J end by 2 bases, with 5 bases between. The CDR3 totals 12 residues. The germline gives CDR1 GTSNPN, CDR2 SVGIG (reference sequence). CDR3 nucleotide sequence: TGTGCCTGGAGTGGGCTTCAAGAGACCCAGTACTTC. This encodes CAWSGLQETQYF.

This chain connects TRBV18 to TRBJ1-4; 10 nucleotides match TRBD1. In germline, CDR1 is KGHSH, CDR2 LQKENI. The V segment lost 4 bases and the J segment 7 bases; nucleotides outside the gene matches: 6. The CDR3 extends over 15 amino acids. CDR3 nucleotide sequence: TGTGCCAGCTCACGGACAGGGGGTAGGAGTGAAAAACTGTTTTTT. It specifies CASSRTGGRSEKLFF.

This chain uses TRBV3-1 (or the pseudogene TRBV3-2) with TRBJ2-1; D possibly corresponds to TRBD2 (6 bases). Per germline, CDR1 LGHDT and CDR2 YNNKEL (reference sequence). The CDR3 is 14 amino acids. V was clipped by 7 bases and J by 5 bases, with 15 bases between them. CDR3 sequence: CASTSSARDNEQFF. The CDR3, as DNA: TGTGCCAGCACCTCTAGCGCGCGCGACAATGAGCAGTTCTTC.